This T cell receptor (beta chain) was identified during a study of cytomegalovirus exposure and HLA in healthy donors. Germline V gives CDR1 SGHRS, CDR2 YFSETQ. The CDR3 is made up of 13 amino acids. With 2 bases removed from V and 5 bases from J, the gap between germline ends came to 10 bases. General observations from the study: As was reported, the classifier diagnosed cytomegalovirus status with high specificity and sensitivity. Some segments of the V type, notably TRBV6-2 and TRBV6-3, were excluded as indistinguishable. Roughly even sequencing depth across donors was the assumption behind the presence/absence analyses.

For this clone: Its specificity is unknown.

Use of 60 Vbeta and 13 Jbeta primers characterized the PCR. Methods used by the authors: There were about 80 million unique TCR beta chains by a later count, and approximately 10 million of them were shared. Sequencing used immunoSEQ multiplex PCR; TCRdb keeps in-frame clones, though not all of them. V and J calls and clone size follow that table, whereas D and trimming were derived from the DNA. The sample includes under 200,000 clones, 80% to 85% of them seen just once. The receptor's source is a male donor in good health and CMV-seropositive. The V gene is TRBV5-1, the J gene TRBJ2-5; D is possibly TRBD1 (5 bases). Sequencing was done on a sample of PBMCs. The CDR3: CASSLGAGETQYF. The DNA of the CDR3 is TGCGCCAGCAGCTTAGGGGCAGGGGAGACCCAGTACTTC.